Included here is one TCR beta chain sequence, with context. Deletions cut 3 bases from V and 4 bases from J, with 19 bases between. CDR3 length: 16 amino acids. Germline V gene data show CDR1 as GTSNPN and CDR2 as SVGIG (reference sequence). With 500 ng total RNA as template and a constant-region primer, TCR beta cDNA was made. Modified slightly, ARM-PCR produced TCR beta libraries over three nested multiplex PCR rounds. Researchers ran the first two PCR rounds for 10 cycles each with TRBV1-TRBV30 forward primers and a C-beta reverse primer. TCRdb redid the calling of the multiplex PCR reads with MiXCR, one entry per CDR3 protein. This table holds around 210,000 distinct CDR3 sequences, about two thirds found once. This sample is part of a study of tumor-infiltrating lymphocytes in primary liver carcinoma. The overall study: Per sample, productive TCRbeta reads numbered roughly 3.5 to 7.13 million, similar across tissue types.

RNA was extracted from whole blood without cell sorting, alongside germline DNA. The chain carries TRBV30 and TRBJ1-3, with D tentatively TRBD1 (6 bases). Material for sequencing was peripheral blood. This TCR was recovered from a woman in her sixties or seventies with primary liver carcinoma and hepatitis B virus infection. The chain's CDR3 is CAWSSSRTGRGNTIYF. As DNA, the CDR3 is TGTGCCTGGAGCTCCTCGCGAACAGGGCGCGGAAACACCATATATTTT.